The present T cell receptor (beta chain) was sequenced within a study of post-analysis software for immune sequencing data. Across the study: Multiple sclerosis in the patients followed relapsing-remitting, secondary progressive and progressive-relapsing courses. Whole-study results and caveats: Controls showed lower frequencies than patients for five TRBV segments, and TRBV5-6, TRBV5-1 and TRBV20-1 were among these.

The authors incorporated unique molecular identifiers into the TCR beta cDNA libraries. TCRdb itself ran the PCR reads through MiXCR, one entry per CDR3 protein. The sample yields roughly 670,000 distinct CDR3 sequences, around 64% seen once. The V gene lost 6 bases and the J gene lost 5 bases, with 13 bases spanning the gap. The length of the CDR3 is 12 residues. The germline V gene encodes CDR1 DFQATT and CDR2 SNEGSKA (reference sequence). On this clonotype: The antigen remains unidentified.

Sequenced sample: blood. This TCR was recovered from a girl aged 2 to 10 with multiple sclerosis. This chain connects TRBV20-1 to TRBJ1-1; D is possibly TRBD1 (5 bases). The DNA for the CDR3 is TGCAGTGCGGGCAGGGTAGGAACTGAAGCTTTCTTT. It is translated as CSAGRVGTEAFF.